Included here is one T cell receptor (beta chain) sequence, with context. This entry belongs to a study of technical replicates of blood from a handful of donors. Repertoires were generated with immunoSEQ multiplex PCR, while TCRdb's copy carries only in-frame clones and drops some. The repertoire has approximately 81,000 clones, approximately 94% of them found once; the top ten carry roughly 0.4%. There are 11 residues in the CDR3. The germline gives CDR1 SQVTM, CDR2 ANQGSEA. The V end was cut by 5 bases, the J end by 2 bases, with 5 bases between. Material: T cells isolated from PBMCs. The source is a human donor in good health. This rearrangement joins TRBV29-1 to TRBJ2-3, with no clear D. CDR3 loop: CSVLSTDTQYF. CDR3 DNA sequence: TGCAGCGTTTTATCCACAGATACGCAGTATTTT.